These 25 T cell receptor beta chains were all obtained from the same sample, sequenced in a study of tumor-infiltrating lymphocytes in primary liver carcinoma. The source material, roughly 20-31 mg of unsorted bulk tissue, was used to co-extract RNA and DNA. Researchers generated TCR beta cDNA from 500 to 600 ng of total RNA, relying on a constant-region primer. Slightly modified ARM-PCR with three nested multiplex PCR rounds yielded TCR beta libraries. The first two PCR rounds used TRBV1-TRBV30 forward primers with a C-beta reverse primer, approximately 11 cycles each. TCRdb passed the multiplex PCR reads through MiXCR, listing each CDR3 protein once. Among roughly 100,000 distinct CDR3 sequences listed, around 83% were seen once. The source material was liver tumor tissue from sampling region 3. Stated subset: tumor region T3, left-lateral pole. The receptors here all came from a man in his forties with primary liver carcinoma and hepatitis B virus infection.

In regard to this clonotype: Given the absence of the conserved phenylalanine or tryptophan at the CDR3 end, a read error is likely. No DNA is shown, since the ends of the CDR3 on it are uncertain; the CDR3 is the one TCRdb lists. The genes are TRBV11-2 and TRBJ2-7; the table gives TRBD2 as D, unverified against the DNA. Per the germline V gene, CDR1 is SGHAT and CDR2 is FQNNGV. With termini counted, the CDR3 has 13 amino acids. CDR3 residues: CTSSLSERIQRYL.

The chain is built from TRBV29-1 and TRBJ1-4, with D possibly matching TRBD1 (5 bases). The CDR3 totals 13 residues. Germline CDR1 reads SQVTM; CDR2 reads ANQGSEA. Trimming took 6 bases from V and 8 from J, leaving 16 bases between them. CDR3 loop: CSVSAQRGEKLFF. CDR3 bases: TGCAGCGTCAGTGCTCAGAGGGGAGAAAAACTGTTTTTT.

This clonotype was counted between two and nine times. The rearrangement joins TRBV20-1 to TRBJ2-2; 10 bases agree with TRBD2. V shed 2 bases and J 7 bases; nucleotides not matched to a gene: 1. The CDR3 covers 13 residues. CDR1 is DFQATT, CDR2 SNEGSKA, per germline (reference sequence). The CDR3 DNA follows: TGCAGTGCTAGACTAGCGGGAGTCGGGGAGCTGTTTTTT. Translated: CSARLAGVGELFF.

On this clonotype itself: A read error is likely, as this CDR3 ends without the conserved phenylalanine or tryptophan. This chain uses TRBV4-2 with TRBJ2-6; D is uncertain. Per germline, CDR1 LGHNA and CDR2 YNFKEQ. The CDR3 is 16 residues long. The CDR3 here is CASSQEARSGANVLTI. As DNA, the CDR3 is TGTGCTAGCAGCCAAGAAGCAAGGTCTGGGGCCAACGTCCTGACTATC.

The chain recombines TRBV4-3 with TRBJ2-6; no firm D call. This CDR3 contains 15 residues. Trimming shortened V by 6 bases and J by 5 bases, and 14 bases separated the two germline ends. Germline-derived CDR1 and CDR2 are LGHNA and YSLEER. The CDR3 DNA reads as TGCGCCAGCAGTGACGGAAACTCAAGGGCCAACGTCCTGACTTTC. It yields the protein CASSDGNSRANVLTF.

Remarks on this clonotype: Sequence at one end of the junction differs from germline and may be a read error. The V and J genes are TRBV29-1 and TRBJ2-7; 8 bases map to TRBD1. Germline V CDR1 and CDR2: SQVTM, ANQGSEA. There are 13 residues in the CDR3. For the CDR3, the DNA is TGCAGCGTTTGGACAGGGCGGGTGGGGGAGCAGCACTTT. Translating gives CSVWTGRVGEQHF.

As for this clonotype: A junction boundary mismatches the germline segment, possibly from a read error. The rearrangement links TRBV11-2 to TRBJ2-6, with a tentative D call TRBD2 (5 bases). This CDR3 is 15 amino acids long. CDR1 is SGHAT, CDR2 FQNNGV, per germline. The CDR3 sequence: CATQRPRSGINILTF. The CDR3, as DNA: TGTGCCACCCAGCGGCCGCGCTCTGGGATCAACATCCTGACTTTC.

J is TRBJ2-1 and V is TRBV5-4; weak D call: TRBD2 (6 bases). Germline CDR1 is SGHNT and CDR2 is YYREEE (reference sequence). CDR3 length: 15 amino acids. Deletions cut 6 bases from V and 6 bases from J, with 19 bases between. DNA for the CDR3: TGTGCCAGCATCTCCAATAGCGGTGACCTCAATGAGCAGTTCTTC. It yields the protein CASISNSGDLNEQFF. Full variable domain (remainder filled in from reference TRBV5-4 and TRBJ2-1): ETGVTQSPTHLIKTRGQQVTLRCSSQSGHNTVSWYQQALGQGPQFIFQYYREEENGRGNFPPRFSGLQFPNYSSELNVNALELDDSALYLCASISNSGDLNEQFFGPGTRLTVL.

For this clonotype: A read error may produce the germline difference seen at one junction end. This chain joins TRBV5-6 and TRBJ2-2, with TRBD2 matching 8 bases. The CDR3 loop spans 15 amino acids. From germline, CDR1 is SGHDT and CDR2 YYEEEE. For the CDR3, the DNA is TGTGCCAGCAGCCGGACTAGCTGGAGGACCGGGGAGCTGTATTTT. Protein product: CASSRTSWRTGELYF.

The chain combines TRBV6-1 with TRBJ2-3, with D perhaps matching TRBD1 (6 bases). The germline V and J ends were trimmed by 3 bases and 2 bases, with 27 bases remaining between them. This CDR3 spans 20 amino acids. Germline CDR1 reads MNHNS; CDR2 reads SASEGT. The DNA for the CDR3 is TGTGCCAGCAGTGAGTTCCCGGGACACACAAATCAAGCAAACACAGATACGCAGTATTTT. Its protein product is CASSEFPGHTNQANTDTQYF.

The chain joins TRBV4-1 to TRBJ2-2; D gene ambiguous. Germline CDR1 MGHRA, CDR2 YSYEKL. The CDR3 runs to 13 residues. Trimming stripped 4 bases from V and 6 bases from J, with 9 bases between. The CDR3 DNA sequence: TGCGCCAGCAGCCGCGCCGTATCCGGGGAGCTGTTTTTT. Translation gives CASSRAVSGELFF.

Details on this clonotype: Possible read error: a much larger clone is one base away. The V call is TRBV30, the J call TRBJ1-6; maybe TRBD1 (6 bases). The V gene lost 4 bases and the J gene lost 8 bases, with 15 bases spanning the gap. This CDR3 is 14 amino acids long. Germline V gene data show CDR1 as GTSNPN and CDR2 as SVGIG (reference sequence). As DNA, the CDR3 is TGTGCCTGGACCTCCTGGGGGGCGCATTCACCCCTCCACTTT. It translates to CAWTSWGAHSPLHF.

This clonotype appeared a few times. This may be a read error, as it is one base from a much larger clone. This chain connects TRBV7-9 to TRBJ2-6, with a tentative D call TRBD1 (5 bases). The CDR3 spans 15 residues. The germline CDR1 and CDR2 sequences are SEHNR and FQNEAQ (reference sequence). Here the CDR3 reads CASRGRASEANVLTF. As DNA, the CDR3 is TGTGCCAGCAGGGGCAGGGCCTCTGAGGCCAACGTCCTGACTTTC. The entire variable domain, with the rest obtained from reference TRBV7-9 and TRBJ2-6, is as follows: DTGVSQNPRHKITKRGQNVTFRCDPISEHNRLYWYRQTLGQGPEFLTYFQNEAQLEKSRLLSDRFSAERPKGSFSTLEIQRTEQGDSAMYLCASRGRASEANVLTFGAGSRLTVL.

On this clonotype: The junction departs from germline at one end; a sequencing error may be responsible. The chain uses TRBV5-4 and TRBJ1-5; a possible D gene is TRBD1 (5 bases). From germline, CDR1 is SGHNT and CDR2 YYREEE (reference sequence). The CDR3 has 14 residues. CDR3 in DNA: TGTGCCAGCAGCTTGGATGGACAATATGAGCCCCAACATTTT. Its translation: CASSLDGQYEPQHF.

Concerning this clonotype itself: A junction boundary mismatches the germline segment, possibly from a read error. This chain uses TRBV29-1 with TRBJ2-5, with D hard to call. The germline gives CDR1 SQVTM, CDR2 ANQGSEA. The CDR3 extends over 12 amino acids. This CDR3 is CSVEWANENQYF. Written as DNA, the CDR3 is TGCAGCGTTGAATGGGCCAATGAGAACCAGTACTTC.

V is TRBV5-4 and J is TRBJ1-1; D perhaps matches TRBD1 (6 bases). Per the germline V gene, CDR1 is SGHNT and CDR2 is YYREEE (reference sequence). V shed 3 bases and J shed 3 bases, with 18 bases lying between them. The CDR3 totals 16 residues. CDR3 loop: CASSSGERGRHTEAFF. CDR3 nucleotides: TGTGCCAGCAGCTCAGGGGAACGGGGACGGCACACTGAAGCTTTCTTT.

Remarks on this clonotype: The junction differs from germline at one of its ends, possibly a read error. The rearrangement joins TRBV29-1 to TRBJ2-1; D perhaps matches TRBD2 (5 bases). This CDR3 has 14 amino acids. Per germline, CDR1 SQVTM and CDR2 ANQGSEA. The CDR3 nucleotides are TGCGGTCACCGTACTAGTGGAGACTGCAATGAGCAGGTCTTC. It yields the protein CGHRTSGDCNEQVF.

Points on this clonotype: An end of the junction does not agree with germline; a read error may underlie this. The chain couples TRBV29-1 to TRBJ2-1; a possible D gene is TRBD2 (6 bases). Germline assignment: CDR1 SQVTM and CDR2 ANQGSEA. This CDR3 has 16 residues. For the CDR3, the DNA is TGTAGCGTTAGGACTAACGGGAGAGGATTTTTGAGTGAGCACTTCTTC. Protein sequence: CSVRTNGRGFLSEHFF.

As concerns this clonotype: The CDR3 carries no conserved terminal phenylalanine or tryptophan, so it likely arises from a read error. The rearrangement joins TRBV28 to TRBJ2-7; TRBD1 agrees at 7 bases. V lost 6 bases and J lost 3; bases outside the gene matches: 5. Germline V gene sequence: CDR1 MDHEN, CDR2 SYDVKM. CDR3 size: 13 residues. The CDR3 nucleotides read TGTGCCAGCAGCCCCGGACAGGACTACGAGCAGTACTGC. Its protein is CASSPGQDYEQYC.

In its sample, this clonotype was seen a few times. This may stem from a read error, because a much larger clone lies one nucleotide away. The chain is built from TRBV7-9 and TRBJ2-3; D not certain. V dropped 1 base and J dropped 10 bases, with 9 bases sitting between them. The length of the CDR3 is 12 residues. CDR1 is SEHNR, CDR2 FQNEAQ, per germline (reference sequence). The DNA of the CDR3 is TGTGCCAGCAGCTTAGGTGACGGCCCGCAGTATTTT. It is translated as CASSLGDGPQYF.

This clonotype was seen a few times. One end of the junction fails to match germline, which may point to a read error. The chain joins TRBV7-9 to TRBJ1-2, with D maybe TRBD1 (5 bases). There are 14 residues in the CDR3. Germline assignment: CDR1 SEHNR and CDR2 FQNEAQ (reference sequence). The CDR3, as DNA: TGTACCAGCAGTACATCTGGGGGAGAGCTGGGCTACACCTTC. This gives the protein CTSSTSGGELGYTF.

In the case of this clonotype: Its ends do not fully match the called genes, so a read error is possible. The chain couples TRBV30 to TRBJ1-2; 7 bases are shared with TRBD1. The CDR3 has 13 residues. Germline assignment: CDR1 GTSNPN and CDR2 SVGIG (reference sequence). The CDR3 is CTWTGQDNYGYTF. CDR3 bases: TGTACCTGGACAGGACAGGACAACTATGGTTACACCTTC.

With regard to this clonotype: The missing conserved phenylalanine or tryptophan at the end of this CDR3 makes a read error likely. The chain joins TRBV14 to TRBJ1-1; D is unresolved. The CDR3 loop spans 14 amino acids. Germline lookup yields CDR1 SGHDN and CDR2 FVKESK. Trimming removed 1 base from V and 0 bases from J, with 6 bases in between. The CDR3 region is CASSQADMNTEAFS. The CDR3 nucleotides read TGTGCCAGCAGCCAAGCAGATATGAACACTGAAGCTTTCTCT.

Regarding this clonotype: A read error may explain this, as a much larger clone is one base away. The chain has TRBV2 and TRBJ2-7, with a possible D match to TRBD1 (6 bases). The CDR3 is made up of 12 amino acids. V was clipped by 8 bases and J by 5 bases, with 13 bases between them. CDR1 is SNHLY and CDR2 is FYNNEI in the germline V gene. CDR3 in amino acids: CASGWTVDEQYF. CDR3 nucleotides: TGTGCCAGCGGATGGACAGTGGACGAGCAGTACTTC.

Details on this clonotype: Since no conserved phenylalanine or tryptophan closes the CDR3, a read error is the likely cause. This sequence joins TRBV28 and TRBJ2-3, with unresolved D. CDR1 and CDR2 (germline): MDHEN, SYDVKM. The V end lost 6 bases, the J end lost 1 base, and 17 bases lay between the germline ends. The CDR3 sequence is 16 residues long. The CDR3 bases are TGTGCCAGCAGCTCCGGGTGGGCGGCTGGCACAGATACGCAGTATTTA. Its protein product is CASSSGWAAGTDTQYL.